This T cell receptor (beta chain) was observed in a study of neurological immune-mediated disorders. The method for making cDNA was 5'RACE, and it used 10-nucleotide random UMIs. MiXCR, run by TCRdb on the 5' RACE reads, gives a single entry per CDR3 protein. The data hold about 52,000 distinct CDR3 sequences, with around 4% observed a single time. V gave up 0 bases and J gave up 3 bases; unmatched junction bases: 14. In germline, CDR1 is MNHNS, CDR2 SASEGT. The CDR3 loop spans 18 amino acids. In its sample, this clonotype was seen many times. The sequencing sample was made of PBMCs. The V gene is TRBV6-1, the J gene TRBJ2-7; 7 positions agree with TRBD1. The receptor comes from a man younger than 40 with multiple sclerosis. CDR3 amino acids: CASSEALGVRDRDYEQYF. The CDR3 DNA is TGTGCCAGCAGTGAAGCGCTGGGGGTCCGAGACAGGGACTACGAGCAGTACTTC.